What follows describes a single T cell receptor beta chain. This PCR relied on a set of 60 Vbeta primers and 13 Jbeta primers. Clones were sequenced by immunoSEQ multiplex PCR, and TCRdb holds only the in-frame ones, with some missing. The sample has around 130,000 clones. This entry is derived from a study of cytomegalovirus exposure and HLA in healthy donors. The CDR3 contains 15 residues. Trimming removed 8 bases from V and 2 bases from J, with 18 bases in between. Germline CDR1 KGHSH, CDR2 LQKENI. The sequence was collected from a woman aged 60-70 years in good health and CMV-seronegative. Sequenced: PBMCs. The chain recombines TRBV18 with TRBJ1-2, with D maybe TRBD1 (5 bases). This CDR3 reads CASLPGGAKNYGYTF. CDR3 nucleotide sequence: TGTGCCAGCCTCCCCGGTGGGGCTAAGAACTATGGCTACACCTTC. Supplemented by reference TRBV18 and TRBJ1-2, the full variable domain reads NAGVMQNPRHLVRRRGQEARLRCSPMKGHSHVYWYRQLPEEGLKFMVYLQKENIIDESGMPKERFSAEFPKEGPSILRIQQVVRGDSAAYFCASLPGGAKNYGYTFGSGTRLTVV.